The following is a T cell receptor beta chain sequence with its context. As yet, its antigen is unknown. TCRdb re-called the 5' RACE reads through MiXCR, storing one row per CDR3 protein. The sample includes around 310,000 distinct CDR3 sequences, roughly 19% seen only once; the top ten take 20% to 25%. This sample is drawn from a study of T-cell memory formation after mild COVID-19. For the study at large: Largely donor-specific sequence clusters came from a couple of donors.

Trimming took 10 bases from V and 3 from J, leaving 18 bases between them. CDR1 ENHRY and CDR2 SYGVKD come from the germline V gene. The CDR3 has 14 residues. The study, taken as a whole, reports: Clones shrinking from day 15 to 85 showed even CD4/CD8 mixes; later expanders tilted CD4+. Pre-infection memory already had some responding clones, implying cross-reactive memory joined.

The gene calls are TRBV10-3 and TRBJ2-5; D is perhaps TRBD2 (6 bases). Sequences were obtained from PBMCs or a T cell subset sorted from them (not recorded which). The TCR originated in a man aged 18 to 29 who had mild COVID-19 (a few samples of this study predate the infection). Cell type and time point are not known. The CDR3 reads CATGPAEGKETQYF. Written as DNA, the CDR3 is TGTGCCACCGGACCGGCGGAGGGAAAAGAGACCCAGTACTTC.